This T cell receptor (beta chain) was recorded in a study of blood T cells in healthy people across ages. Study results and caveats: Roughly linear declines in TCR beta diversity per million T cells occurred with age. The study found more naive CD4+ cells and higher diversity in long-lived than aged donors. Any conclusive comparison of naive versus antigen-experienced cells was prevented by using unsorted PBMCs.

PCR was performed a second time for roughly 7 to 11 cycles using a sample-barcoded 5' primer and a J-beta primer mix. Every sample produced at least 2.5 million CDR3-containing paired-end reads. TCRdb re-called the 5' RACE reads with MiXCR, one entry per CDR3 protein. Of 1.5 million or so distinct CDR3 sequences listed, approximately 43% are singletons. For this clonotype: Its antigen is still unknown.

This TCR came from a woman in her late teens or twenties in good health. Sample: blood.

CDR3 sequence reads: CASSPSNGETQYF. The CDR3 DNA reads as TGTGCCAGCTCACCAAGTAACGGAGAGACCCAGTACTTC. The chain is built from TRBV18 and TRBJ2-5; no definite D call. Germline V gene sequence: CDR1 KGHSH, CDR2 LQKENI. The CDR3 has 13 amino acids. Trimming cost V 2 bases and J 4 bases, with 8 bases left between them.